The T cell receptor beta chain described here comes from a study of blood T cell repertoires in COVID-19. Study as a whole: Some COVID-19 samples were acute and others convalescent; all came from the United States, Italy and Spain. Sample material is recorded as cDNA or gDNA derived from T cells, B-cell-depleted T cells, or PBMCs.

The authors' processing: Amplifying reference gene primers gave estimates of nucleated cell counts. Clones were sequenced by immunoSEQ multiplex PCR, and TCRdb holds only the in-frame ones, with some missing. That table is the source of V, J and clone size, and D and trimming were worked out from the DNA. Found here are approximately 110,000 clones, around 85% of them singletons; the top ten hold 3.2%. Patients at the Seattle site were enrolled during active infection and followed longitudinally. The CDR3 sequence is 15 residues long. V lost 3 bases to trimming and J lost 3 bases, with 14 bases between them. Germline V gene sequence: CDR1 SNHLY, CDR2 FYNNEI.

The rearrangement links TRBV2 to TRBJ1-1, with D possibly being TRBD1 (6 bases). The clonotype was recovered from a woman over 75 with COVID-19, enrolled during active disease. The sequencing input was peripheral blood. The CDR3 is CASSEGAAWDTEAFF. Here the CDR3 DNA reads TGTGCCAGCAGTGAGGGGGCCGCTTGGGACACTGAAGCTTTCTTT.